These T cell receptor beta chains were read from a single sample in a study of CD8+CD57+ T cells in acquired aplastic anemia. Each CDR3 protein gets one entry after TCRdb re-called the reads with MiXCR. Seen here are 150,000 to 200,000 distinct CDR3 sequences, 50% to 75% observed once, and the top ten hold about half. Sequencing was done on a sample of sorted CD4+, CD8+, or CD8+CD57+ T cells (not recorded which) from PBMCs. These receptor sequences come from a human donor with severe aplastic anemia or a healthy control (not recorded which). CDR3s include the opening cysteine and the closing phenylalanine or tryptophan. Size values are once, few and many counts, or a class for expanded clones, and some rows have none.

>TRBJ1-5|TRBV10-3|-
CAISESGGNQPQHF
>TRBJ1-2|TRBV12-3/TRBV12-4|few
CASAWDDRETNYGYTF
>TRBJ2-5|TRBV20-1|-
CSARALAGGQETQYF
>TRBJ2-7|TRBV20-1|-
CSARDKGYGSYEQYF
>TRBJ2-7|TRBV7-2|-
CASSPRLDPAYEQYF
>TRBJ2-3|TRBV29-1|-
CSVTSGEDSTDTQYF
>TRBJ1-1|TRBV9|-
CASSSGGTNTEAFF
>TRBJ2-7|TRBV5-6|-
CASSLISRAYEQYF
>TRBJ2-1|TRBV15|-
CATSPGRRWGNEHFF
>TRBJ1-2|TRBV20-1|-
CSAYGTDYGYTF